This is a list of T cell receptor beta chains from one sample in a study of T cell responses to AZD1222 COVID-19 vaccine. Clones were sequenced by immunoSEQ multiplex PCR, and TCRdb holds only the in-frame ones, with some missing. The profile shows nearly 95,000 clones, around 91% of them singletons. The source material was peripheral blood, sampled 28 days after the second AZD1222 dose. Receptors originate from an adult who received the AZD1222 COVID-19 vaccine. Each CDR3 is given with its conserved first and last residue. D genes are given only for firm matches.

TRBV19 . CASSIADTQYF
TRBV2 . CASTRGAYNEQFF
TRBV27 . CASSSGGFLTDTQYF
TRBV5-1 TRBD2 CASSWTSGGANEQFF
TRBV18 . CASSLTDHYGGTGELFF
TRBV7-8 TRBD1 CASSLVQGAYGYTF
TRBV6-1 TRBD2 CASSEEAGAYNEQFF
TRBV12-3/TRBV12-4 TRBD1 CASSSPGGQTQYF
TRBV6-5 . CASSFGTDSSYEQYF
TRBV3-1/TRBV3-2 . CASSQGAGAPNIQYF
TRBV5-1 . CASSLGRQLSDSPLHF
TRBV27 TRBD1 CASTTGGSNQPQHF
TRBV5-1 TRBD1 CASSNRDRGRDVDEKLFF
TRBV27 TRBD2 CASSLRTSGVQETQYF
TRBV7-2 TRBD2 CASSPRTSGGFLDTQYF
TRBV10-3 TRBD2 CAISAGLAGASYEQYF
TRBV6-5 . CASSYTGTRDEQYF
TRBV6-5 . CASSPTGGNQPQHF
TRBV30 . CAFTNPGSLNTEAFF
TRBV7-2 . CASTARRGTGANVLTF
TRBV10-2 . CASSWDGQIYGYTF
TRBV6-5 TRBD2 CASMNPGLANYEQYF
TRBV13 . CASSLGETEADEQYF
TRBV6-4 TRBD1 CASTGPGTGYEQYF
TRBV7-9 . CASSLESRSYGYTF
TRBV12-5 . CASGSTGELFF
TRBV30 TRBD2 CAWSVLMPTSGHYNEQFF
TRBV6-2/TRBV6-3 TRBD1 CASSYRGQTYEQYF
TRBV2 TRBD2 CASRPLAGGTGELFF
TRBV6-2/TRBV6-3 . CASSYPANTDTQYF
TRBV18 . CASSPPLDTQYF
TRBV9 TRBD2 CASSVVSGRVPGELFF
TRBV7-9 TRBD1 CASSSGGQGIYGYTF
TRBV27 . CASSSLPYEQYF
TRBV27 . CASSSLTALNTEAFF
TRBV19 TRBD2 CASSPRTRSYEQYF
TRBV12-5 . CASGLSEKGLATGELFF
TRBV6-6 . CASRKDSGDEKLFF
TRBV9 . CASSTWGQNTEAFF
TRBV2 . CASSAHYRTDTQYF
TRBV5-1 . CASSLQRTVNQGTQYF
TRBV18 . CASSPAVAYEQYF
TRBV19 TRBD1 CASSIRGQVLSRDTEAFF
TRBV10-3 . CAISESSTNEKLFF
TRBV4-2 . CASRGETEAFF
TRBV6-5 TRBD1 CASKPGQGVQPQHF
TRBV19 TRBD1 CASSFPRGTGKVYGYTF
TRBV15 TRBD2 CATSSSGGFTIVQFF
TRBV28 . CASSMGAAGNTEAFF